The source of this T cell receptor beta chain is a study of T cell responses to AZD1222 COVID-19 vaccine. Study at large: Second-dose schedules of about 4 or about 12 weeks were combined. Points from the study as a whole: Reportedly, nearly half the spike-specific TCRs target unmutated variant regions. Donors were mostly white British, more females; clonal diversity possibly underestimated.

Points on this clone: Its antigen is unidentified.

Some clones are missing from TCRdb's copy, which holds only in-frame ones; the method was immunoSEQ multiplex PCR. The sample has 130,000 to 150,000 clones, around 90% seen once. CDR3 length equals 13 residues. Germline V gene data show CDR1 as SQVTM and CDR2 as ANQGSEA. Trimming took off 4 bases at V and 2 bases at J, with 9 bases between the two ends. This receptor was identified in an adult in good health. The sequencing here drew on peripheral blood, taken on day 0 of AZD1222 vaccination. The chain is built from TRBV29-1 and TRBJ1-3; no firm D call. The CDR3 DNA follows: TGCAGCGTTGGAATATCCACTGGAAACACCATATATTTT. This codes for CSVGISTGNTIYF.